These 29 T cell receptor beta chains were all obtained from the same sample, sequenced in a study of Ad26.COV2.S vaccination and SARS-CoV-2 variants. Treatment defined: 15 to 20 received Ad26.COV2.S at low or high dose, single or two shots; 5 received placebo; per-sample allocation not given. Material that was analyzed had been drawn on day 63 after the first vaccine or placebo injection. Clones were read by immunoSEQ multiplex PCR, and TCRdb kept only the in-frame ones, dropping some. The data hold around 340,000 clones, with about 86% observed a single time. The specimen comprised peripheral blood, sampled in a trial of Ad26.COV2.S vaccine versus placebo. The source is a person aged 18-60 years who received the Ad26.COV2.S COVID-19 vaccine or a placebo.

The chain carries TRBV5-1 and TRBJ2-5, with D unclear. V lost 0 bases and J lost 3, with 12 bases in between. The CDR3 consists of 15 residues. Germline V gene sequence: CDR1 SGHRS, CDR2 YFSETQ. The CDR3 sequence is CASSLAVGGEETQYF. The CDR3 bases are TGCGCCAGCAGCTTGGCCGTGGGCGGAGAAGAGACCCAGTACTTC.

This chain joins TRBV28 and TRBJ1-2; D uncertain. Per the germline V gene, CDR1 is MDHEN and CDR2 is SYDVKM. The ends were cut back, 8 bases at V and 1 base at J, with 20 bases in the middle. CDR3 length: 16 residues. The DNA of the CDR3 is TGTGCCAGCTCCCACCCACCCGGAAGGATTAACTATGGCTACACCTTC. Translated: CASSHPPGRINYGYTF.

The chain employs TRBV2 and TRBJ2-1, with 12 nucleotides matching TRBD2. V was pared by 6 bases and J by 10 bases, with 4 bases of the junction left unmatched. Germline CDR1 is SNHLY and CDR2 is FYNNEI. The CDR3 spans 13 residues. CDR3 nucleotides: TGTGCCAGCAGGAGACTAGCGGGAGAGGAGCAGTTCTTC. Amino acids: CASRRLAGEEQFF. The complete variable domain, with remaining parts taken from reference TRBV2 and TRBJ2-1, reads EPEVTQTPSHQVTQMGQEVILRCVPISNHLYFYWYRQILGQKVEFLVSFYNNEISEKSEIFDDQFSVERPDGSNFTLKIRSTKLEDSAMYFCASRRLAGEEQFFGPGTRLTVL.

This clone appeared a few times. The V call is TRBV4-3, the J call TRBJ1-2; D gene uncertain. V was pared by 0 bases and J by 0 bases, with 17 bases between. The CDR3 extends over 18 amino acids. The germline V gene encodes CDR1 LGHNA and CDR2 YSLEER. The CDR3 nucleotides read TGCGCCAGCAGCCAAGATCCCACCGACCTTGGGGCTAACTATGGCTACACCTTC. It yields the protein CASSQDPTDLGANYGYTF.

The J gene is TRBJ2-5, the V gene TRBV10-3; D gene ambiguous. There are 13 residues in the CDR3. V was cut by 2 bases and J by 5 bases, with 9 bases left in between. The V gene's germline CDR1 is ENHRY and CDR2 SYGVKD. In DNA form, the CDR3 reads TGTGCCATCAGTGAGGACCTAAGGGAGACCCAGTACTTC. It specifies CAISEDLRETQYF.

This clone has more than one count but fewer than ten. The V and J genes are TRBV7-9 and TRBJ1-4, with no clear D. Germline CDR1 is SEHNR and CDR2 is FQNEAQ (reference sequence). The CDR3 is 16 residues long. V was cut by 5 bases and J by 8 bases, with 21 bases left in between. CDR3 nucleotides: TGTGCCAGCAGCCTAGGTCACAGCCAGACCTCCGAAAAACTGTTTTTT. Amino acids: CASSLGHSQTSEKLFF.

The V gene is TRBV4-2, the J gene TRBJ1-3; 9 bases match TRBD1. Germline-derived CDR1 and CDR2 are LGHNA and YNFKEQ. The CDR3 contains 17 residues. The V gene end was trimmed by 0 bases and the J gene end by 0 bases; junction bases not matched to a gene: 3. Here the CDR3 reads CASSQEQGASSGNTIYF. CDR3 sequence (DNA): TGTGCCAGCAGCCAAGAACAGGGGGCCAGCTCTGGAAACACCATATATTTT.

The chain employs TRBV19 and TRBJ2-5, with 7 positions matching TRBD2. The V segment lost 5 bases and the J segment 2 bases; nucleotides outside the gene matches: 8. The germline CDR1 and CDR2 sequences are LNHDA and SQIVND (reference sequence). The CDR3 sequence is 15 residues long. CDR3 in amino acids: CASSGSGLPQETQYF. The CDR3 DNA sequence: TGTGCCAGTAGTGGCTCGGGACTACCACAAGAGACCCAGTACTTC.

The rearrangement joins TRBV11-2 to TRBJ1-2; no clear D gene. Germline V lookup: CDR1 SGHAT, CDR2 FQNNGV. Trimming shortened V by 0 bases and J by 8 bases, and 10 bases separated the two germline ends. The CDR3 is 13 residues long. For the CDR3, the DNA is TGTGCCAGCAGCTTAGATTCGGGGTTCGGCTACACCTTC. Its protein is CASSLDSGFGYTF.

The rearrangement links TRBV27 to TRBJ1-2; D unclear. The V end was cut by 5 bases, the J end by 2 bases, with 15 bases between. The CDR3 spans 15 residues. Germline V lookup: CDR1 MNHEY, CDR2 SMNVEV (reference sequence). In DNA, the CDR3 is TGTGCCAGCAGTCCGTCCGGATTACGGAACTATGGCTACACCTTC. Amino acids: CASSPSGLRNYGYTF.

The rearrangement links TRBV9 to TRBJ2-7, with TRBD2 identical over 7 bases. Germline V gene lookup returns CDR1 SGDLS and CDR2 YYNGEE. V was clipped by 2 bases and J by 3 bases; unmatched bases: 8. The CDR3 is 15 residues long. As DNA, the CDR3 is TGTGCCAGCAGCGTCCAGCCGGGGGGTCTCTACGAGCAGTACTTC. Its protein is CASSVQPGGLYEQYF. Full variable domain (remainder filled in from reference TRBV9 and TRBJ2-7): DSGVTQTPKHLITATGQRVTLRCSPRSGDLSVYWYQQSLDQGLQFLIQYYNGEERAKGNILERFSAQQFPDLHSELNLSSLELGDSALYFCASSVQPGGLYEQYFGPGTRLTVT.

The chain carries TRBV3-1 (or the pseudogene TRBV3-2) and TRBJ1-5; D gene uncertain. The CDR3 extends over 11 amino acids. V gave up 4 bases and J gave up 6 bases, with 4 bases separating them. Germline V gene lookup returns CDR1 LGHDT and CDR2 YNNKEL (reference sequence). DNA for the CDR3: TGTGCCAGCAGCCCTCCTCAGCCCCAGCATTTT. It encodes CASSPPQPQHF.

J is TRBJ2-3 and V is TRBV9, with D possibly TRBD1 on 7 matching bases. The germline gives CDR1 SGDLS, CDR2 YYNGEE. The CDR3 has 20 residues. Deletions cut 4 bases from V and 0 bases from J, with 27 bases between. As DNA, the CDR3 is TGTGCCAGCAGCCCTCAAGCGACAGGGTGGGGGAGGATTAGCACAGATACGCAGTATTTT. Translating it yields CASSPQATGWGRISTDTQYF. Filled out from reference TRBV9 and TRBJ2-3, the complete variable domain reads DSGVTQTPKHLITATGQRVTLRCSPRSGDLSVYWYQQSLDQGLQFLIQYYNGEERAKGNILERFSAQQFPDLHSELNLSSLELGDSALYFCASSPQATGWGRISTDTQYFGPGTRLTVL.

This clone occurred once. The rearrangement links TRBV19 to TRBJ1-5; 7 bases align to TRBD1. Germline CDR1 reads LNHDA; CDR2 reads SQIVND (reference sequence). CDR3 size: 13 residues. V shed 8 bases and J 4 bases; nucleotides not matched to a gene: 5. The DNA for the CDR3 is TGTGCCAGTCGTTCACAGGGGAATCAGCCCCAGCATTTT. Translating it yields CASRSQGNQPQHF.

The V and J genes are TRBV28 and TRBJ1-5; possible D gene TRBD1, 5 bases. Germline V gives CDR1 MDHEN, CDR2 SYDVKM. The CDR3 sequence is 16 residues long. Trimming removed 3 bases at V and 0 bases at J, with 12 bases between. The CDR3 here is CASSFRGSYSNQPQHF. Written as DNA, the CDR3 is TGTGCCAGCAGTTTTCGGGGGTCTTATAGCAATCAGCCCCAGCATTTT.

The J gene is TRBJ1-2, the V gene TRBV6-6; D possibly corresponds to TRBD1 (5 bases). CDR1 is MNHNY, CDR2 SVGAGI, per germline (reference sequence). V was trimmed by 5 bases and J by 2 bases, leaving 12 bases between them. This CDR3 spans 14 amino acids. CDR3 region: CASSPETVNYGYTF. Written as DNA, the CDR3 is TGTGCCAGCAGTCCCGAGACAGTCAACTATGGCTACACCTTC.

The rearrangement joins TRBV4-3 to TRBJ1-4; D gene ambiguous. CDR3 length: 17 amino acids. From germline, CDR1 is LGHNA and CDR2 YSLEER. With 0 bases removed from V and 8 bases from J, the gap between germline ends came to 19 bases. CDR3 sequence: CASSQEPAIEGREKLFF. CDR3 sequence (DNA): TGCGCCAGCAGCCAAGAACCGGCAATTGAGGGTAGGGAAAAACTGTTTTTT.

Regarding this clone: The sample contains more than one DNA sequence encoding this CDR3. This chain uses TRBV7-2 with TRBJ2-7, with D unclear. This CDR3 region has 13 residues. Trimming took 0 bases from V and 5 from J, leaving 8 bases between them. CDR1 is SGHTA and CDR2 is FQGNSA in the germline V gene. The CDR3 region has the DNA TGTGCCAGCAGCTTAGCTCGGGCCCACGAGCAGTACTTC. It is translated as CASSLARAHEQYF. The whole variable domain, filled in from reference TRBV7-2 and TRBJ2-7, reads GAGVSQSPSNKVTEKGKDVELRCDPISGHTALYWYRQSLGQGLEFLIYFQGNSAPDKSGLPSDRFSAERTGGSVSTLTIQRTQQEDSAVYLCASSLARAHEQYFGPGTRLTVT.

The chain uses TRBV5-1 and TRBJ1-1, with D maybe TRBD1 (5 bases). Per germline, CDR1 SGHRS and CDR2 YFSETQ. Trimming removed 0 bases at V and 4 bases at J, with 13 bases between. This CDR3 comprises 15 residues. The DNA for the CDR3 is TGCGCCAGCAGCTTGGTGCAGGGCGAGGGCACTGAAGCTTTCTTT. This sequence encodes CASSLVQGEGTEAFF.

The rearrangement links TRBV2 to TRBJ2-1; D uncertain. CDR1 and CDR2 from the germline V gene are SNHLY and FYNNEI. Trimming left V 4 bases short and J 4 bases short, with 2 bases between. CDR3 length equals 11 residues. The CDR3 loop is CASSAYNEQFF. CDR3 sequence (DNA): TGTGCCAGCAGTGCATACAATGAGCAGTTCTTC.

The chain recombines TRBV28 with TRBJ2-1, with a possible D match to TRBD2 (7 bases). Trimming cost V 6 bases and J 9 bases, with 21 bases left between them. Germline loops: CDR1 MDHEN, CDR2 SYDVKM. The CDR3 is 15 residues long. In DNA form, the CDR3 reads TGTGCCAGCAGCCTGGGGGGGGCTAGTGTCGGTGAGCAGTTCTTC. It yields the protein CASSLGGASVGEQFF.

J is TRBJ1-2 and V is TRBV11-2, with 7 bases aligning to TRBD1. The CDR3 is made up of 14 amino acids. The J segment lost 4 bases and the V segment lost 5 bases, leaving 7 bases of the junction unmatched. In germline, CDR1 is SGHAT, CDR2 FQNNGV. The CDR3 sequence is CASSQTGPFYGYTF. The DNA for the CDR3 is TGTGCCAGCAGCCAGACAGGGCCCTTCTATGGCTACACCTTC.

The chain carries TRBV10-1 and TRBJ2-7, with 9 bases aligning to TRBD2. Trimming at V came to 0 bases and at J to 12 bases, leaving 15 bases not matched to a gene. Per germline, CDR1 WNHNN and CDR2 SYGVQD (reference sequence). This CDR3 comprises 16 residues. The CDR3 DNA reads as TGCGCCAGCAGTGAGTCGGTGGTAGCGGGGGTCCCTTCAAGGTACTTC. This sequence encodes CASSESVVAGVPSRYF.

This sequence joins TRBV2 and TRBJ1-6, with TRBD1 matching 10 bases. Germline V gene data show CDR1 as SNHLY and CDR2 as FYNNEI. V shed 6 bases, J shed 7 bases, and the junction held 6 bases outside the gene matches. The CDR3 consists of 15 residues. The CDR3 loop reads CASSRGGQGNSPLHF. The CDR3 region has the DNA TGTGCCAGCAGCCGAGGGGGACAGGGGAATTCACCCCTCCACTTT.

The V call is TRBV5-1, the J call TRBJ2-5; 8 bases agree with TRBD1. With 4 bases clipped from V and 1 base from J, the junction kept 6 bases outside the gene matches. From germline, CDR1 is SGHRS and CDR2 YFSETQ. This CDR3 comprises 15 residues. The CDR3 DNA reads TGCGCCAGCAGCAAGGACAGGGCTCTCCAAGAGACCCAGTACTTC. It yields the protein CASSKDRALQETQYF.

The genes are TRBV7-3 and TRBJ2-2; no reliable D call. The germline gives CDR1 SGHTA, CDR2 FQGTGA. The V and J ends lost 5 bases and 2 bases respectively, with 3 bases between them. The CDR3 spans 12 residues. The CDR3 spells CASSLNTGELFF. The DNA for the CDR3 is TGTGCCAGCAGCCTAAACACCGGGGAGCTGTTTTTT.

The CDR3 is CASSASPTGPYEKLFF. DNA of the CDR3: TGTGCCAGCAGCGCATCCCCGACGGGCCCATATGAAAAACTGTTTTTT. The rearrangement links TRBV9 to TRBJ1-4; no reliable D call. V shed 3 bases and J shed 6 bases, with 18 bases lying between them. CDR1 SGDLS and CDR2 YYNGEE come from the germline V gene. CDR3 length: 16 residues.

DNA of the CDR3: TGTGCCAGCTCCCCCCGGGTGGGCGGCTACACCTTC. Translation gives CASSPRVGGYTF. V is TRBV28 and J is TRBJ1-2; D unclear. Germline V gives CDR1 MDHEN, CDR2 SYDVKM. This CDR3 is built from 12 residues. The V end lost 8 bases, the J end lost 8 bases, and 15 bases lay between the germline ends.

V usage is TRBV4-3 and J usage is TRBJ1-3; D not resolved. From germline, CDR1 is LGHNA and CDR2 YSLEER. The CDR3 totals 16 residues. V lost 0 bases and J 0 bases, leaving 9 bases between the germline ends. CDR3 in amino acids: CASSQDHRISGNTIYF. CDR3 bases: TGCGCCAGCAGCCAAGACCATCGGATCTCTGGAAACACCATATATTTT.